This T cell receptor (beta chain) is drawn from a study of blood T cell repertoires in COVID-19. Overall study: COVID-19 samples from acute and convalescent phases originated in the United States, Italy and Spain. In each case, the material was cDNA or gDNA derived from T cells, B-cell-depleted T cells, or PBMCs.

The authors' processing: How many nucleated cells were present was estimated from reference gene primer amplification. Sequencing was performed with immunoSEQ multiplex PCR; in TCRdb, only in-frame clones are kept and a portion is missing. V and J calls and clone size are those listed in that table; D and trimming were worked out from the DNA. The data contain some 150,000 clones, approximately 90% of them seen just once; the ten biggest clones take up 3% to 4%. The sequence derives from a woman aged 55-70 years who had recovered from COVID-19. The sample was peripheral blood.

The CDR3 loop is CASSKKLTGAYYSNQPQHF. The CDR3 region has the DNA TGTGCCAGTAGCAAAAAACTTACAGGAGCCTATTATAGCAATCAGCCCCAGCATTTT. V gene TRBV19 combines with J gene TRBJ1-5, with a weak D call TRBD1 (5 bases). CDR1 LNHDA and CDR2 SQIVND come from the germline V gene (reference sequence). V lost 6 bases and J lost 0, with 24 bases in between. This CDR3 has 19 amino acids.